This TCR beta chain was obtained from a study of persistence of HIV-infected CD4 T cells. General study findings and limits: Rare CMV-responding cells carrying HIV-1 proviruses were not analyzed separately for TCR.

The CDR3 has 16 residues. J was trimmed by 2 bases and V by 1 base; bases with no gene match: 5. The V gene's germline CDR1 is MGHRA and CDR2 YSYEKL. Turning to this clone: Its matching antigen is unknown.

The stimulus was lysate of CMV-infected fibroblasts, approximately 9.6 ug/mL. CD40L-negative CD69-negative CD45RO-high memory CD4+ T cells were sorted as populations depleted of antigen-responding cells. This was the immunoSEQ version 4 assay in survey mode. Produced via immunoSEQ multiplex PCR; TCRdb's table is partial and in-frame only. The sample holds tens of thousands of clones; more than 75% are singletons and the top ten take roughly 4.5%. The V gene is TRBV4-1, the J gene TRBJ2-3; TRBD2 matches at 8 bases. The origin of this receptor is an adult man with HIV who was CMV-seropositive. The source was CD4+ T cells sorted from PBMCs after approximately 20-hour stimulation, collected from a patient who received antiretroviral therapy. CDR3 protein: CASSQVQRGHTDTQYF. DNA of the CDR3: TGCGCCAGCAGCCAAGTGCAGCGGGGGCACACAGATACGCAGTATTTT.